The source of this T cell receptor (beta chain) is a study of cytomegalovirus exposure and HLA in healthy donors. Study observations and caveats: Analysis was performed later, and it showed HLA-associated TCR beta chains to be more clonally expanded than equally common others. V- and J-gene trimming of TCR beta was linked (in a later analysis) to a missense DCLRE1C variant. An analysis that came later showed most CMV-associated TCR beta chains appearing HLA-restricted.

For this clone: Its antigen is unidentified.

Both 60 Vbeta primers and 13 Jbeta primers went into the PCR. The method was immunoSEQ multiplex PCR; TCRdb's version includes in-frame clones alone and lacks a portion of them. The data contain 130,000 or so clones, over 60% of them singletons. The CDR3 extends over 14 amino acids. This rearrangement joins TRBV21-1 to TRBJ2-5; TRBD1 reflects the table's D call only, with no check against the DNA. TRBV21-1 is shown as a pseudogene. This TCR came from a man in his forties in good health and CMV-seronegative. Sequenced: PBMCs. CDR3 residues: CASSKSNREETQYF. For the CDR3, the DNA is TGTGCCAGCAGCAAATCCAACAGGGAAGAGACCCAGTACTTC.